The TCR beta chain under discussion was sequenced for a study of CD8+ T cells in alopecia areata. Study context: Those patients who were treated received oral tofacitinib, which was given at 5 to 10 mg twice daily for moderate-to-severe alopecia areata. Study findings and constraints: Especially in alopecia totalis/universalis, lesional scalp showed greater clonality than normal scalp did.

The treatment: oral pan-JAK inhibitor, 5-10 mg twice daily. On this clone itself: The antigen remains undetermined.

The V gene's germline CDR1 is SEHNR and CDR2 FQNEAQ (reference sequence). The CDR3 is 16 amino acids. The ends were cut back, 6 bases at V and 2 bases at J, with 18 bases in the middle. cDNA prepared by RNA extraction and subsequent reverse transcription served as the template for sequencing. The method was immunoSEQ multiplex PCR; TCRdb's version includes in-frame clones alone and lacks a portion of them. This table holds around 290,000 clones, over 45% found once. The clonotype originates from a human donor with alopecia areata. Sequencing used CD4+ T cells sorted from blood, obtained at week 24, from a patient treated with tofacitinib. The V gene is TRBV7-9, the J gene TRBJ2-3; TRBD2 is a possible D gene (6 bases). CDR3 bases: TGTGCCAGCAGGCAGGACCCGGGACTGTTCACAGATACGCAGTATTTT. It yields the protein CASRQDPGLFTDTQYF.